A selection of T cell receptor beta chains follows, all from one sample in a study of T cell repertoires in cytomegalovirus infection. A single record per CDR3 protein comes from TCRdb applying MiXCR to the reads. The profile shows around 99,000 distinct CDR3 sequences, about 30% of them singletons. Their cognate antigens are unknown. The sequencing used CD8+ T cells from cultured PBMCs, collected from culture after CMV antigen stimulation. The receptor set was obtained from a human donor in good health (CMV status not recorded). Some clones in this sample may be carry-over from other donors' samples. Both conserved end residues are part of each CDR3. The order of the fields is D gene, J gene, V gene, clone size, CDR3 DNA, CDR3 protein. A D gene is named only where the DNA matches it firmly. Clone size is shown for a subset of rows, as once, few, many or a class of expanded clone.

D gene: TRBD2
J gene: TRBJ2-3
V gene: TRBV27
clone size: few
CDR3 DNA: TGTGCCAGCAGTTTAGAGGCTAGCGGGAGGGTCACAGATACGCAGTATTTT
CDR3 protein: CASSLEASGRVTDTQYF

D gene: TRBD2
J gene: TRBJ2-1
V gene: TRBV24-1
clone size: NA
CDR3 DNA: TGTGCCACCAGTGAGGGCCTAGCGGGGGGGCTCGATGAGCAGTTCTTC
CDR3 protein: CATSEGLAGGLDEQFF

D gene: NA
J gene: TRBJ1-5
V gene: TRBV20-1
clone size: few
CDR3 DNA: TGCAGTGCCCACATGGGCAGTAACAATCAGCCCCAGCATTTT
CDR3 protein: CSAHMGSNNQPQHF

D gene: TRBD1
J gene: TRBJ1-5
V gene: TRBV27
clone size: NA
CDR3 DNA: TGTGCCACCAGACAGGGACACAATCAGCCCCAGCATTTT
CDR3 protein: CATRQGHNQPQHF

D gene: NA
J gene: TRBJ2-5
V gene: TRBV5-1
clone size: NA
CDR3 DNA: TGCGCCAGCAATCGGGTATCGGACCAAGAGACCCAGTACTTC
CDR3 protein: CASNRVSDQETQYF

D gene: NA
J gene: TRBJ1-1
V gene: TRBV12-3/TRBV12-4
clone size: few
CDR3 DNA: TGTGCCAGCAGTGTGGGGAGAGCTGAAGCTTTCTTT
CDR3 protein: CASSVGRAEAFF

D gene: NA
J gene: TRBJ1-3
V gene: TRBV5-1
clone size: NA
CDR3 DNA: TGCGCCAGCAGCTTGGGGGTCACGGCCACCTCTGGAAACACCATATATTTT
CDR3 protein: CASSLGVTATSGNTIYF

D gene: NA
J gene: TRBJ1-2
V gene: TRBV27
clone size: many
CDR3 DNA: TGTGCCAGCAGTGAGGGCTATGGCTACACCTTC
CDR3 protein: CASSEGYGYTF

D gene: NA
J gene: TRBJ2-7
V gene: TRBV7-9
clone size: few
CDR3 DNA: TGTGCCAGCAGCTTAGCCGTCCTGGATGAGCAGTACTTC
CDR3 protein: CASSLAVLDEQYF

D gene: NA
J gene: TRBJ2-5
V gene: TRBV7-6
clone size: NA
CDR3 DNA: TGTGCCAGCAGCCAAGAGGCGGGGATGGGAGAGACCCAGTACTTC
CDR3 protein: CASSQEAGMGETQYF

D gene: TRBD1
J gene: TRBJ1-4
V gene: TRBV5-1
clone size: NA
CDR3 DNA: TGCGCCAGCAGCCCCGGACAGGGGGCCATTGCAACTAATGAAAAACTGTTTTTT
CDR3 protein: CASSPGQGAIATNEKLFF

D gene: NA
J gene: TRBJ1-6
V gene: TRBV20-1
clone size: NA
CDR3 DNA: TGCAGTGCTAAAGTCTCCTTTCAGGGGATGAGAGATTCACCCCTCCACTTT
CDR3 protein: CSAKVSFQGMRDSPLHF

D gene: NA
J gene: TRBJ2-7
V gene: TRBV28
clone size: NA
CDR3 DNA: TGTGCCAGCAGAGTCAGCACCTACGAGCAGTACTTC
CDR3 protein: CASRVSTYEQYF

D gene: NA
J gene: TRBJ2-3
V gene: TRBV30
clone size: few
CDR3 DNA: TGTGCCTGGAAAAATTCTGGGCTTACCACAGATACGCAGTATTTT
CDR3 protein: CAWKNSGLTTDTQYF

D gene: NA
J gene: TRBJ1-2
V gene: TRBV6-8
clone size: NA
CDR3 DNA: TGTGCCAGCACCTCACAGGGTCTCAACTATGGCTACACCTTC
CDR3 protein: CASTSQGLNYGYTF

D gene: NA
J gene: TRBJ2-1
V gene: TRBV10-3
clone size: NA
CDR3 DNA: TGTGCCATCAGTGCCCCAGGTGGTGGCTCCTACAATGAGCAGTTCTTC
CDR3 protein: CAISAPGGGSYNEQFF

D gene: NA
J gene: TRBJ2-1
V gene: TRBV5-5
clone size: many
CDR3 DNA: TGTGCCAGCAGCTTGGGGCTAGCCAGGAATGAGCAGTTCTTC
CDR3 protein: CASSLGLARNEQFF

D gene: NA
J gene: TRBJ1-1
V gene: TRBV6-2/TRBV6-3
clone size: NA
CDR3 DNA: TGTGCCAGCGGACTTCAGGGATACACTGAAGCTTTCTTT
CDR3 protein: CASGLQGYTEAFF

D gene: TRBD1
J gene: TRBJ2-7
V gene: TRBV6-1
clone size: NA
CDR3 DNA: TGTGCCAGCAGGACAGGGTCCTACGAGCAGTACTTC
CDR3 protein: CASRTGSYEQYF

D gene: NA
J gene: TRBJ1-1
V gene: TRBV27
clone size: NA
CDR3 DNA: TGTGCCAGCAGTTGGACAGAATCCACTGAAGCTTTCTTT
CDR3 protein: CASSWTESTEAFF

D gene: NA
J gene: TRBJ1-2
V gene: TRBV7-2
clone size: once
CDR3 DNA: TGTGCCAGCAGCTTAGAGGCGGGTATCTACTATGGCTACACCTTC
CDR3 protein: CASSLEAGIYYGYTF

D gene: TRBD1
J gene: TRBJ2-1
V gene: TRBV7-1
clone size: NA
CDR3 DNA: TGTGCCAGCAGCGAGACAGGGGTTGAGCAGTTCTTC
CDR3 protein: CASSETGVEQFF

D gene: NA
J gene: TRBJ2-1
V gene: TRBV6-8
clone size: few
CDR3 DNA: TGTGCCAGCAGTTTGACAGGGAGGTTCAATGAGCAGTTCTTC
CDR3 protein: CASSLTGRFNEQFF

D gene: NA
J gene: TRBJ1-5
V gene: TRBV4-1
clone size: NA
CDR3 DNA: TGCGCCAGCAGCCAAGAGGGCTTTAGCAATCAGCCCCAGCATTTT
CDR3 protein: CASSQEGFSNQPQHF

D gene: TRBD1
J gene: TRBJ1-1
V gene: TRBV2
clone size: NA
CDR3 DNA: TGTGCCAGCAGCCAACAGGGGGCGAACACTGAAGCTTTCTTT
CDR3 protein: CASSQQGANTEAFF

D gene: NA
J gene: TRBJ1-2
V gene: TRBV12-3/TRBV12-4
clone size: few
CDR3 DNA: TGTGCCAGCAGTTTATACCTCTCGGACATATCTAACTATGGCTACACCTTC
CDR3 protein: CASSLYLSDISNYGYTF

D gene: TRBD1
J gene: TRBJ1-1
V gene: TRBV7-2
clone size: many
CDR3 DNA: TGTGCCAGCAGCTTTATAACAGGGGACACTGAAGCTTTCTTT
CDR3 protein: CASSFITGDTEAFF

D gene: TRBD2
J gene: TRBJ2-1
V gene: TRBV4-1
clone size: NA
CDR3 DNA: TGCGCCAGCAGCCAAGGAGGACTAGTGGTTGCCCCCAGTTTCTTC
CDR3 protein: CASSQGGLVVAPSFF

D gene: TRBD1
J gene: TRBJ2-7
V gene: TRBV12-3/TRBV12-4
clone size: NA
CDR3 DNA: TGTGCCAGCAACCCCGGGACAGTAGGAGAGCAGTACTTC
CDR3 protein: CASNPGTVGEQYF

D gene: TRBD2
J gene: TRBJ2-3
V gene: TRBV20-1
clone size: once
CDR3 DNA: TGCAGTGCTATCGGACTAGCGGGGGGTCAGGATACGCAGTATTTT
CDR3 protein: CSAIGLAGGQDTQYF

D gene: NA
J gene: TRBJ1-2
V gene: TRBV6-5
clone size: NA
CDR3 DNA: TGTGCCAGCAGTTACTCGAGAGGGGGGGATGGCTACACCTTC
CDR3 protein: CASSYSRGGDGYTF

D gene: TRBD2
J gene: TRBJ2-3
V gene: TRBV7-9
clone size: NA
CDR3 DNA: TGTGCCAGCAGCTCGGGGGGGGATACGCAGTATTTT
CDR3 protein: CASSSGGDTQYF

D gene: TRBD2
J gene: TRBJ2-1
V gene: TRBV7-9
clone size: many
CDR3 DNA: TGTGCCAGCAGCTTAGAGGGAGGAGCGGGGGTATATGAGCAGTTCTTC
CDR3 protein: CASSLEGGAGVYEQFF

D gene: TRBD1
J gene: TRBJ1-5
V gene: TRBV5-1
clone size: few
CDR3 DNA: TGCGCCAGGCTGACAGGGGATCAGCCCCAGCATTTT
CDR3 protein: CARLTGDQPQHF

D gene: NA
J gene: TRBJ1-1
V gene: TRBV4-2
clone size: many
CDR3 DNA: TGTGCCAGCAGCCAAGGGCAGAACACTGAAGCTTTCTTT
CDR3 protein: CASSQGQNTEAFF

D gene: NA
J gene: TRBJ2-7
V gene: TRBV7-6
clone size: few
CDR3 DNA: TGTGCCAGCAGCTTACAACAATACTACGAGCAGTACTTC
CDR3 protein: CASSLQQYYEQYF

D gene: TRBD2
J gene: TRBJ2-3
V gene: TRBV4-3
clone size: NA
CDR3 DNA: TGCGCCAGCAGCCTAGGGGACTACTACACAGATACGCAGTATTTT
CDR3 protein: CASSLGDYYTDTQYF

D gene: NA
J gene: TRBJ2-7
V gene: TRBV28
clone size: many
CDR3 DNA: TGTGCCAGCAGGCTAGCCTCAGGGAGCCTCTACGAGCAGTACTTC
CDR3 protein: CASRLASGSLYEQYF

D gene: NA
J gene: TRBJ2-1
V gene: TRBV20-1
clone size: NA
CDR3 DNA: TGCAGTGCTAGAGGGGATCCTAGCTCCTACAATGAGCAGTTCTTC
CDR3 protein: CSARGDPSSYNEQFF

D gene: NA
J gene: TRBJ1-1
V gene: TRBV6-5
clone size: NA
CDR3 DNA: TGTGCCAGCAGTTACGGGTTAATGCGGGACACCAGAATGAACACTGAAGCTTTCTTT
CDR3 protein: CASSYGLMRDTRMNTEAFF

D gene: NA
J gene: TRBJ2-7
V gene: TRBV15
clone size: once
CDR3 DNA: TGTGCCACCAGCAGTACGAATGGACAGACACGCTCCTACGAGCAGTACTTC
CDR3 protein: CATSSTNGQTRSYEQYF

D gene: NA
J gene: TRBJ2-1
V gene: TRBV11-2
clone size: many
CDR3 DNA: TGTGCCAGCAGCCCCCGCGACTACAATGAGCAGTTCTTC
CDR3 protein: CASSPRDYNEQFF

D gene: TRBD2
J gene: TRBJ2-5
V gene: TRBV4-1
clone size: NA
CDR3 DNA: TGCGCCAGCAGCCAAGTTGAGTGGGGGGGGGAGACCCAGTACTTC
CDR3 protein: CASSQVEWGGETQYF

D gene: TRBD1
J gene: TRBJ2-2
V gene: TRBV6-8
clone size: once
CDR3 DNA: TGTGCCAGCACGACAGGGGCTATCACCGGGGAGCTGTTTTTT
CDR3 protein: CASTTGAITGELFF

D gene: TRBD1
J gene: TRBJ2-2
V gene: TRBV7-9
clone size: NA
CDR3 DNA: TGTGCCAGCAGCTCATCCGGGACAGGGTCGACCGGGGAGCTGTTTTTT
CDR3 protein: CASSSSGTGSTGELFF

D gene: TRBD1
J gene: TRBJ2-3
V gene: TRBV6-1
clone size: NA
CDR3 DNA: TGTGCCAGCAGTCCTCAGGGACAGGGACATACGCAGTATTTT
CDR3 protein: CASSPQGQGHTQYF

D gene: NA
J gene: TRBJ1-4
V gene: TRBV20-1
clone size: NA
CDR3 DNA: TGCAGTGCTAGGGGTGGTGAAAAACTGTTTTTT
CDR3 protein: CSARGGEKLFF

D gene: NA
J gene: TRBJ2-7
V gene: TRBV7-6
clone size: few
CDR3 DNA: TGTGCCAGCAGCTCGCCGACAGGCCCCTACGAGCAGTACTTC
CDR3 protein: CASSSPTGPYEQYF